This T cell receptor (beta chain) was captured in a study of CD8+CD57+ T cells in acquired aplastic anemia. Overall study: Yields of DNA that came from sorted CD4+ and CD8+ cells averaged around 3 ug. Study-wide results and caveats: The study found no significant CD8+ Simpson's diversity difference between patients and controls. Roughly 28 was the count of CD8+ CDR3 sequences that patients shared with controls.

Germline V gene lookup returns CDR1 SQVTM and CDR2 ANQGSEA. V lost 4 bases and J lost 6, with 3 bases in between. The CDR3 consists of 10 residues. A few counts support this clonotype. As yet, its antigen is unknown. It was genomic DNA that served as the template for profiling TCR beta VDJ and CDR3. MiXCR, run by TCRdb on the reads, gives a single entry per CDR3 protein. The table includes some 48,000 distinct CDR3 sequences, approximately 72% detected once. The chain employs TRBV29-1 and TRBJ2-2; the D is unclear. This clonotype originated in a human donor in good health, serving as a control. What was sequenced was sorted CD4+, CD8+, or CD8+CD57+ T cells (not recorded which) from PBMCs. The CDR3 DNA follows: TGCAGCGTTGTGCCCGGGGAGCTGTTTTTT. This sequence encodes CSVVPGELFF.